This T cell receptor (beta chain) came from a study of Ad26.COV2.S vaccination and SARS-CoV-2 variants. Background on the study: Donor got 5x10^10 or 1x10^11 viral particles of Ad26.COV2.S.

Documented treatment: some 19 received Ad26.COV2.S at low or high dose, single or two shots; roughly 5 received placebo; per-sample allocation not given. Specimen acquisition occurred on day 63 following the initial vaccine or placebo injection. In Boston, an adult donor aged 18-55 years took part. Here immunoSEQ multiplex PCR was the method, and the copy in TCRdb shows in-frame clones only, minus some. The sample records about 320,000 clones, approximately 87% being singletons. Deletions cut 1 base from V and 1 base from J, with 7 bases between. The CDR3 contains 14 residues. The germline V gene has CDR1 SEHNR and CDR2 FQNEAQ (reference sequence). Comments on this clone: The sample holds other DNA sequences that translate to the same CDR3.

The receptor comes from a person aged 18-65 years who received the Ad26.COV2.S COVID-19 vaccine or a placebo. The rearrangement joins TRBV7-9 to TRBJ1-1; D is perhaps TRBD1 (6 bases). Sequenced here: peripheral blood, sampled in a trial of Ad26.COV2.S vaccine versus placebo. The CDR3 is CASSLGGGNTEAFF. CDR3 nucleotides: TGTGCCAGCAGCTTAGGAGGGGGGAACACTGAAGCTTTCTTT.